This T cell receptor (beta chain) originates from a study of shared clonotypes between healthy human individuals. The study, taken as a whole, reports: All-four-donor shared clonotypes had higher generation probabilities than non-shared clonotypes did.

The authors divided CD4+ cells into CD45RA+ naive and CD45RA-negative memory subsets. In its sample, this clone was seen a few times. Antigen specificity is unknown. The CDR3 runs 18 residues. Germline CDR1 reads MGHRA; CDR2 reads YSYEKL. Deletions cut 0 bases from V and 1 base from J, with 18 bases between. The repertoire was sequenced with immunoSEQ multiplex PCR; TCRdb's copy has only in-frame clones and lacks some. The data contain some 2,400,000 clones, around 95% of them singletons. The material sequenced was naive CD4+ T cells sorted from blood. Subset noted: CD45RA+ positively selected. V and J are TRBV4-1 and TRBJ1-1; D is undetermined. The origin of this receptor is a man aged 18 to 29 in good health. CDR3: CASSQDYTGKGKNTEAFF. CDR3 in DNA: TGCGCCAGCAGCCAAGATTACACGGGAAAGGGAAAGAACACTGAAGCTTTCTTT.